The next 14 T cell receptor beta chains were all read from a single sample in a study of shared clonotypes between healthy human individuals. Assay: immunoSEQ multiplex PCR; the TCRdb copy retains only in-frame clones and omits some. Of roughly 510,000 clones in the sample, about 79% were seen once. The sequenced material came from PBMCs. The source of these receptors is a woman between 40 and 55 years old in good health. Some clones in this sample may be carry-over from other donors' samples.

The chain combines TRBV7-3 with TRBJ2-6; D unresolved. V shed 2 bases and J shed 1 base, with 6 bases lying between them. This CDR3 contains 15 residues. Germline loops: CDR1 SGHTA, CDR2 FQGTGA. The CDR3 loop reads CASSLGPSGANVLTF. CDR3 sequence (DNA): TGTGCCAGCAGCTTAGGCCCGTCTGGGGCCAACGTCCTGACTTTC.

V and J are TRBV4-1 and TRBJ2-4; 11 bases line up with TRBD2. The CDR3 runs to 18 residues. Trimming removed 0 bases from V and 3 bases from J; junction bases left unmatched: 7. The germline gives CDR1 MGHRA, CDR2 YSYEKL. CDR3 bases: TGCGCCAGCAGCCAAGACCCAATAGCGGGAGGGGGCAAAAACATTCAGTACTTC. Its protein is CASSQDPIAGGGKNIQYF.

Comments on this clone: This same CDR3 is encoded by further DNA sequences in the sample. V gene TRBV27 combines with J gene TRBJ1-1, with a weak D call TRBD1 (5 bases). V was shortened by 3 bases and J by 1 base, with 6 bases between the two germline ends. Germline CDR1 and CDR2: MNHEY and SMNVEV (reference sequence). The CDR3 is made up of 13 amino acids. CDR3 coding DNA: TGTGCCAGCAGTTTCAGGGCGAACACTGAAGCTTTCTTT. Its translation is CASSFRANTEAFF.

This clone was observed once. The chain recombines TRBV2 with TRBJ1-4, with D hard to call. The CDR3 runs to 16 residues. V was clipped by 5 bases and J by 0 bases, with 13 bases between them. Per germline, CDR1 SNHLY and CDR2 FYNNEI. In DNA form, the CDR3 reads TGTGCCAGCAGTCAAGAACAGCCTTCAACTAATGAAAAACTGTTTTTT. Its translation: CASSQEQPSTNEKLFF.

The chain carries TRBV6-1 and TRBJ1-2, with 10 bases matching TRBD1. Germline V lookup: CDR1 MNHNS, CDR2 SASEGT. The CDR3 spans 15 residues. After removal of 4 bases from V and 4 bases from J, the junction contained 6 bases not matched to a gene. The CDR3 spells CASSARQGARYGYTF. For the CDR3, the DNA is TGTGCCAGCAGTGCGCGACAGGGGGCGCGCTATGGCTACACCTTC.

The chain recombines TRBV5-8 with TRBJ2-1, with TRBD2 as a possible D gene (5 bases). CDR1 is SGHTS, CDR2 YDEGEE, per germline. This CDR3 contains 15 residues. Deletions cut 5 bases from V and 0 bases from J, with 12 bases between. In nucleotides, the CDR3 is TGTGCCAGCAGGCCCCGGGGTAGCTCCTACAATGAGCAGTTCTTC. Protein product: CASRPRGSSYNEQFF.

This chain joins TRBV28 and TRBJ1-2; 7 bases are a match to TRBD1. The junction had 8 bases not matched to a gene; V was cut back by 3 bases and J by 4 bases. CDR1 and CDR2 (germline): MDHEN, SYDVKM. The CDR3 spans 15 residues. This chain's CDR3 is CASSLEQGGSYGYTF. The CDR3 DNA is TGTGCCAGCAGTTTGGAGCAGGGGGGCAGCTATGGCTACACCTTC.

This clone has more than one count but fewer than ten. Within the sample, other DNA sequences also encode this same CDR3. This chain connects TRBV5-1 to TRBJ1-1; possible D gene TRBD1, 5 bases. Germline V gene data show CDR1 as SGHRS and CDR2 as YFSETQ. The CDR3 has 13 residues. Trimming removed 4 bases at V and 0 bases at J, with 7 bases between. CDR3 loop: CASSVTVNTEAFF. The CDR3 DNA follows: TGCGCCAGCAGCGTGACAGTGAACACTGAAGCTTTCTTT.

This clone was observed a handful of times. The chain recombines TRBV7-9 with TRBJ2-3; 7 bases map to TRBD1. The CDR3 is made up of 18 amino acids. The trim removed 8 bases at V and 0 bases at J, leaving 17 bases unmatched. Germline V gives CDR1 SEHNR, CDR2 FQNEAQ (reference sequence). CDR3 in DNA: TGTGCCAGCCGACTTAGGCCCGGGGACAGTCCTAGCACAGATACGCAGTATTTT. This translates into CASRLRPGDSPSTDTQYF.

V is TRBV11-2 and J is TRBJ2-5, with D possibly matching TRBD1 (5 bases). CDR3 size: 13 residues. The germline V and J ends were trimmed by 2 bases and 6 bases, with 10 bases remaining between them. Germline loops: CDR1 SGHAT, CDR2 FQNNGV. The CDR3 DNA sequence: TGTGCCAGCAGCTTACAAGGGGAACAGACCCAGTACTTC. It yields the protein CASSLQGEQTQYF.

Points on this clone: Other DNA sequences from this sample encode an identical CDR3 as well. The genes are TRBV7-8 and TRBJ1-1; D is ambiguous. Germline assignment: CDR1 SGHVS and CDR2 FQNEAQ. This CDR3 region has 15 residues. The germline V and J ends were trimmed by 2 bases and 1 base, with 11 bases remaining between them. The CDR3 spells CASSLWAGRNTEAFF. CDR3 DNA sequence: TGTGCCAGCAGCTTATGGGCAGGAAGGAACACTGAAGCTTTCTTT.

The rearrangement links TRBV7-2 to TRBJ2-2; TRBD2 aligns across 11 bases. This CDR3 spans 15 amino acids. Germline CDR1 SGHTA, CDR2 FQGNSA. Trimming at V came to 2 bases and at J to 7 bases, leaving 3 bases not matched to a gene. The CDR3 DNA reads TGTGCCAGCAGCTTAACTAGCGGGAGCGGCGGGGAGCTGTTTTTT. Encoded protein: CASSLTSGSGGELFF.

V gene TRBV5-1 combines with J gene TRBJ2-1; D gene ambiguous. Germline V gene sequence: CDR1 SGHRS, CDR2 YFSETQ. The CDR3 spans 13 residues. Trimming cost V 4 bases and J 10 bases, with 15 bases left between them. In DNA form, the CDR3 reads TGCGCCAGCAGCCCCTGGGCCCAAGTAGAGCAGTTCTTC. Translation: CASSPWAQVEQFF.

The chain is built from TRBV5-1 and TRBJ1-6; 7 positions agree with TRBD1. Per germline, CDR1 SGHRS and CDR2 YFSETQ. V gave up 4 bases and J gave up 5 bases; unmatched junction bases: 12. The CDR3 covers 17 residues. CDR3 residues: CASSPQGTVGHNSPLHF. In DNA, the CDR3 is TGCGCCAGCAGCCCCCAGGGGACAGTCGGTCATAATTCACCCCTCCACTTT.